This TCR beta chain came from a study of siplizumab effects on memory and regulatory T cells. Overall study findings and caveats: On average, about 70% of mappable alloreactive CD4+ clones were Treg-derived under siplizumab, against 25% to 30% in controls. Contribution to the alloresponse seemed major for naive T cells, which also seemed more diverse than memory cells.

Per sample, 85,000 to 100,000 TCR templates underwent assay. The table came from immunoSEQ multiplex PCR; TCRdb's copy has only in-frame clones and leaves some out. The sample has about 56,000 clones; around 97% are singletons. As concerns this clone: What it binds is not known.

The clonotype was recovered from a human donor in good health. The sequenced sample was naive CD8+ T cells sorted from blood.

The CDR3 sequence is CAWSLTTTGRKDTEAFF. Here the CDR3 DNA reads TGTGCCTGGAGTCTGACTACAACAGGGAGAAAGGACACTGAAGCTTTCTTT. The chain uses TRBV30 and TRBJ1-1, with TRBD1 as a possible D gene (6 bases). In germline, CDR1 is GTSNPN, CDR2 SVGIG (reference sequence). V lost 2 bases and J lost 3, with 22 bases in between. The CDR3 totals 17 residues.